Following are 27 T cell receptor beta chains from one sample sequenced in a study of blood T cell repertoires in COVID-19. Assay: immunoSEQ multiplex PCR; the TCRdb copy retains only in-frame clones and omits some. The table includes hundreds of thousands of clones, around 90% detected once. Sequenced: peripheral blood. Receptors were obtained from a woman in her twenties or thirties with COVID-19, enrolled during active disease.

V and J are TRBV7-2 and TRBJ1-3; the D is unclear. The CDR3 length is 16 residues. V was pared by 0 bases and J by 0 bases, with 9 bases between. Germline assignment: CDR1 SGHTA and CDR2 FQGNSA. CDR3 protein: CASSLAGGTSGNTIYF. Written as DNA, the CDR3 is TGTGCCAGCAGCTTAGCTGGCGGCACCTCTGGAAACACCATATATTTT.

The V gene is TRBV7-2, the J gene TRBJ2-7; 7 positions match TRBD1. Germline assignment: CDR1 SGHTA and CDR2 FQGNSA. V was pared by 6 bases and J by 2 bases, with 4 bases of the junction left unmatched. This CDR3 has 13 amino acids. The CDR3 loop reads CASRDRIAYEQYF. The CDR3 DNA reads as TGTGCCAGCAGGGACAGGATTGCCTACGAGCAGTACTTC.

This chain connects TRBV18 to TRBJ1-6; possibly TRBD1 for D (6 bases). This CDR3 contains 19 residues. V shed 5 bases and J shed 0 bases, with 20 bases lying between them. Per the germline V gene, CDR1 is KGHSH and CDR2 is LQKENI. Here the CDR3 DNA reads TGTGCCAGCTCAACCCGACAGGCCGGCAGGAGCTCCTATAATTCACCCCTCCACTTT. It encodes CASSTRQAGRSSYNSPLHF.

The DNA for the CDR3 is TGTGCCAGCAGCTACGAGGGGACCCAGTACTTC. This codes for CASSYEGTQYF. This chain joins TRBV2 and TRBJ2-5; perhaps TRBD2 as D (5 bases). The germline V and J ends were trimmed by 6 bases and 7 bases, with 9 bases remaining between them. The CDR3 length is 11 residues. Germline-derived CDR1 and CDR2 are SNHLY and FYNNEI.

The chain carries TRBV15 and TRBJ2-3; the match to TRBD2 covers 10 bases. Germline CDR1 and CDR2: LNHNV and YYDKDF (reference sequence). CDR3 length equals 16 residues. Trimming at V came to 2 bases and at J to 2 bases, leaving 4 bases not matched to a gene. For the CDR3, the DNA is TGTGCCACCAGCAGACCTGGACTAGCGGACACAGATACGCAGTATTTT. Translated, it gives CATSRPGLADTDTQYF.

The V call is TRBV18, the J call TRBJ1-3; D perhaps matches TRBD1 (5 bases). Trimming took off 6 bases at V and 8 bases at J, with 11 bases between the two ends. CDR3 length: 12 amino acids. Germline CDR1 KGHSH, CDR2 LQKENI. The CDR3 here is CASSREEDTIYF. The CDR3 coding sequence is TGTGCCAGCTCCAGGGAGGAAGACACCATATATTTT. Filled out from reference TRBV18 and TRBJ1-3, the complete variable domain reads NAGVMQNPRHLVRRRGQEARLRCSPMKGHSHVYWYRQLPEEGLKFMVYLQKENIIDESGMPKERFSAEFPKEGPSILRIQQVVRGDSAAYFCASSREEDTIYFGEGSWLTVV.

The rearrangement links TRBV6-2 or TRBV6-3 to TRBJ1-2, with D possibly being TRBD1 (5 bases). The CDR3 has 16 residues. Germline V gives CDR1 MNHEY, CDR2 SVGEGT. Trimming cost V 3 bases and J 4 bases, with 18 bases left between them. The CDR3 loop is CASSYSLAGITYGYTF. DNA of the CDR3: TGTGCCAGCAGTTATAGCCTCGCAGGGATAACCTATGGCTACACCTTC.

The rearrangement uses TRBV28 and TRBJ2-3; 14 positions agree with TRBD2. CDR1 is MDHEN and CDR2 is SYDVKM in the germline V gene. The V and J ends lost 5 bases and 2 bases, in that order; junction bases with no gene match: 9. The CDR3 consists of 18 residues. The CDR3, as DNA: TGTGCCAGCAGTCTACCGGGACTAGCGGGGGCCTTCACAGATACGCAGTATTTT. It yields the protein CASSLPGLAGAFTDTQYF.

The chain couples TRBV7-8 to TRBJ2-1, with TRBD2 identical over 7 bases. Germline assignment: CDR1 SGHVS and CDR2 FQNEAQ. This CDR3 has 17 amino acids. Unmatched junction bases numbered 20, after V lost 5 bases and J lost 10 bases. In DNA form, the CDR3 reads TGTGCCAGCAGCGTAGGCCCCAAGCGGGGTTCCCTTGCGGAGCAGTTCTTC. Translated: CASSVGPKRGSLAEQFF.

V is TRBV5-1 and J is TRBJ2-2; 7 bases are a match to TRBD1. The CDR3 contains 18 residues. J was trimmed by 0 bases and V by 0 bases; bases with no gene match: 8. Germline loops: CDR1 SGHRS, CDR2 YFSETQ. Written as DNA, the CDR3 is TGCGCCAGCAGCTTGGCCGGCAGGGGGAACTCGAACACCGGGGAGCTGTTTTTT. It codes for CASSLAGRGNSNTGELFF.

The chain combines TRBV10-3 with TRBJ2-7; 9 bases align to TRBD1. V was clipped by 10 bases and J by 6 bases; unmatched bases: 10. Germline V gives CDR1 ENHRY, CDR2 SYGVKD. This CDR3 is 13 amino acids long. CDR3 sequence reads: CATLPGQGFEQYF. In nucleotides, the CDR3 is TGTGCCACCCTACCGGGACAGGGTTTCGAGCAGTACTTC.

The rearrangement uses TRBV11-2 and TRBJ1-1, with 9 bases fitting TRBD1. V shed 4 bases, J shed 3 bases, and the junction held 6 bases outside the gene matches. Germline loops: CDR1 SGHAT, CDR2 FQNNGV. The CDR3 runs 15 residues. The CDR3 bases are TGTGCCAGCAGCTCACAGGGGGCTTGGGACACTGAAGCTTTCTTT. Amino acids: CASSSQGAWDTEAFF.

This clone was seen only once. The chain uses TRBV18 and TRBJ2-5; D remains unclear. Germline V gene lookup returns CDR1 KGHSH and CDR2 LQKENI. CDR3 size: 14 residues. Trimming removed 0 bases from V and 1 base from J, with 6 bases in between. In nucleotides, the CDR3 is TGTGCCAGCTCACCACCGTCGTTCCAAGAGACCCAGTACTTC. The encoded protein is CASSPPSFQETQYF.

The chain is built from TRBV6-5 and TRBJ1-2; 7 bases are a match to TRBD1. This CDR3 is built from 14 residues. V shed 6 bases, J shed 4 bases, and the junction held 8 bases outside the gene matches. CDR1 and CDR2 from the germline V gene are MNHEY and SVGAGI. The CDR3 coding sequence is TGTGCCAGCAGGTCGACAGGGTTCTTCTATGGCTACACCTTC. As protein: CASRSTGFFYGYTF.

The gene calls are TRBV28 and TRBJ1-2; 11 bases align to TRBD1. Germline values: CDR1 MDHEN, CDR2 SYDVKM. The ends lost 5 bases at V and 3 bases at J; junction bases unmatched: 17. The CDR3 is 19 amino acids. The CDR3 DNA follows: TGTGCCAGCAGTCCTGACCAGGACAGGGGGCGCGGGGGTGACTATGGCTACACCTTC. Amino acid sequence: CASSPDQDRGRGGDYGYTF.

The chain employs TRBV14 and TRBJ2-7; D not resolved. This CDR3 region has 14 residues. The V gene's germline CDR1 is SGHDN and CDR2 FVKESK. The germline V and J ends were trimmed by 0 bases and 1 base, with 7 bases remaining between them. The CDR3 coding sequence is TGTGCCAGCAGCCAAGAGGCTTATTCCTACGAGCAGTACGTC. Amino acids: CASSQEAYSYEQYV.

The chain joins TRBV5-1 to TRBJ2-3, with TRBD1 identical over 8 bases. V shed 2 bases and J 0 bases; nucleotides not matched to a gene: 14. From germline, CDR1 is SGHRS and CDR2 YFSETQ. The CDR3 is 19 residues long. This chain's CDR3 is CASSLQGEVDLASTDTQYF. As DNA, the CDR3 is TGCGCCAGCAGCTTACAGGGGGAGGTCGACTTGGCAAGCACAGATACGCAGTATTTT.

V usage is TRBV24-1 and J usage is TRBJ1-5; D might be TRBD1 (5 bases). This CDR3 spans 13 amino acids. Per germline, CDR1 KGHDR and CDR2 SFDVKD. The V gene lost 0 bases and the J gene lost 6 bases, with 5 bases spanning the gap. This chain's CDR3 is CATSDLRGQPQHF. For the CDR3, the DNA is TGTGCCACCAGTGATTTGAGGGGTCAGCCCCAGCATTTT.

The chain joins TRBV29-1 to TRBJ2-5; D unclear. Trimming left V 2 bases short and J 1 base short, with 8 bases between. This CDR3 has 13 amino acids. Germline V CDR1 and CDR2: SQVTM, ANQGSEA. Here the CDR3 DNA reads TGCAGCGTTGAAACCCACTTCCAAGAGACCCAGTACTTC. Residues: CSVETHFQETQYF.

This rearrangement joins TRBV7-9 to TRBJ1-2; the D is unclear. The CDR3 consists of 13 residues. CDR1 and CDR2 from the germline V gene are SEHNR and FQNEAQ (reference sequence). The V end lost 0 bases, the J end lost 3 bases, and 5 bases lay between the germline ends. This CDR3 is CASSLAEHYGYTF. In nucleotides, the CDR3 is TGTGCCAGCAGCTTAGCAGAGCACTATGGCTACACCTTC.

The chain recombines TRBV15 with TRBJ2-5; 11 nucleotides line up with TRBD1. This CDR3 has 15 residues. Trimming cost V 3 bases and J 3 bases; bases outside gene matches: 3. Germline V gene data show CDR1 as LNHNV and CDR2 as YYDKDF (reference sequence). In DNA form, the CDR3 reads TGTGCCACCAGCAGCGGACAGGGGGCGGAAGAGACCCAGTACTTC. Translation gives CATSSGQGAEETQYF.

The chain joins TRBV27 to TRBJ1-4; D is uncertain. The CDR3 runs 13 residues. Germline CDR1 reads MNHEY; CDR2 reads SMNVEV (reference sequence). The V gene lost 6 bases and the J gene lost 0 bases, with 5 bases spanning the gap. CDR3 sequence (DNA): TGTGCCAGCAGCCCAGCAACTAATGAAAAACTGTTTTTT. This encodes CASSPATNEKLFF.

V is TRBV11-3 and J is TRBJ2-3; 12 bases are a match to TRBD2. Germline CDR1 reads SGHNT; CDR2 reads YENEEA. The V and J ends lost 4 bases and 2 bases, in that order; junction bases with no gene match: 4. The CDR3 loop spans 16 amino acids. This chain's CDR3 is CASSSGLAGITDTQYF. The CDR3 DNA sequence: TGTGCCAGCAGCTCCGGACTAGCGGGAATCACAGATACGCAGTATTTT.

The CDR3 bases are TGTGCCAGTAGGGGCGCGGCGACAGTTCCCTTGTCCCTCCACTTT. Its protein product is CASRGAATVPLSLHF. The chain employs TRBV19 and TRBJ1-6; D might be TRBD1 (5 bases). V was clipped by 6 bases and J by 14 bases, with 23 bases between them. The CDR3 loop spans 15 amino acids. From germline, CDR1 is LNHDA and CDR2 SQIVND (reference sequence).

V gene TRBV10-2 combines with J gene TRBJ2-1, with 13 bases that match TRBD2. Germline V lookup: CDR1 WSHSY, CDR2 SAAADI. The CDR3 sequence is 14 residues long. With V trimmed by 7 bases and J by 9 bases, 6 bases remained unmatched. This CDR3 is CASKLAGGYGEQFF. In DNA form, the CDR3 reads TGCGCCAGCAAACTAGCGGGGGGGTATGGTGAGCAGTTCTTC.

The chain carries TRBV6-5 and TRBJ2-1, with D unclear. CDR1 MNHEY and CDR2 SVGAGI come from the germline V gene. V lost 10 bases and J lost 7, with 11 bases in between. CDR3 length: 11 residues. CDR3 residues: CATSLLNEQFF. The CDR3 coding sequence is TGTGCCACCTCTCTCCTGAATGAGCAGTTCTTC.

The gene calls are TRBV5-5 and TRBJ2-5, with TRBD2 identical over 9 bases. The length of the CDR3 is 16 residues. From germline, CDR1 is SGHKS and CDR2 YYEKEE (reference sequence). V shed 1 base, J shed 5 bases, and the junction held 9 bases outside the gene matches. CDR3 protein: CASSLRGGRAGETQYF. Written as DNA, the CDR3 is TGTGCCAGCAGCTTGCGGGGCGGGAGGGCCGGTGAGACCCAGTACTTC.